The 27 T cell receptor beta chains in this list originate from one sample, sequenced in a study of identical twins. TCRdb used MiXCR to reprocess the 5' RACE reads, holding one entry per CDR3 protein. There are hundreds of thousands of distinct CDR3 sequences in the sample; 9.5% occur only once, and roughly 7% lies in the top ten. These data were also filed under a second study, of yellow fever vaccine responses in identical twins.

Sequencing was performed on CD8+ T cells sorted from blood. These TCRs come from a woman under 30 in good health.

This clonotype has ten or more counts. The V and J genes are TRBV5-1 and TRBJ2-7; D might be TRBD1 (9 bases). This CDR3 contains 16 residues. CDR1 is SGHRS and CDR2 is YFSETQ in the germline V gene. Trimming removed 5 bases from V and 0 bases from J, with 18 bases in between. The CDR3 here is CASSSGTGTSSYEQYF. CDR3 nucleotides: TGCGCCAGCAGTTCCGGGACAGGGACTAGCTCCTACGAGCAGTACTTC.

CDR3 sequence (DNA): TGCGCCAGCAGCCTAGGTAAGGGGCGGGAGGAGAGCGATGAGCAGTTCTTC. Translated, it gives CASSLGKGREESDEQFF. The V gene is TRBV4-3, the J gene TRBJ2-1; 8 bases fit TRBD2. J lost 8 bases, V lost 4 bases, and 16 bases had no gene match. Germline values: CDR1 LGHNA, CDR2 YSLEER. CDR3 length: 17 amino acids.

This clonotype has only a few counts. The chain combines TRBV6-5 with TRBJ2-3; TRBD2 matches 9 bases. Trimming at V came to 0 bases and at J to 6 bases, leaving 7 bases not matched to a gene. Germline CDR1 reads MNHEY; CDR2 reads SVGAGI. This CDR3 has 16 residues. The CDR3 loop reads CASSYSSSGRPDTQYF. Written as DNA, the CDR3 is TGTGCCAGCAGTTACTCGTCCAGCGGGAGGCCCGATACGCAGTATTTT.

This clonotype was found many times. The CDR3 here is CASSQVGVTTGELFF. The CDR3 DNA reads TGTGCCAGCAGCCAAGTTGGGGTAACCACCGGGGAGCTGTTTTTT. The rearrangement links TRBV4-2 to TRBJ2-2; D is ambiguous. The CDR3 has 15 residues. V lost 1 base and J 4 bases, leaving 10 bases between the germline ends. Germline values: CDR1 LGHNA, CDR2 YNFKEQ.

V is TRBV14 and J is TRBJ2-7; D might be TRBD1 or TRBD2, each matching 6 bases. Germline V gene sequence: CDR1 SGHDN, CDR2 FVKESK. The CDR3 covers 13 residues. V was cut by 5 bases and J by 7 bases, with 15 bases left in between. CDR3 in DNA: TGTGCCAGCAGCTCACATCCGGGGGCTGAGCAGTACTTC. Its protein is CASSSHPGAEQYF.

In this sample, this clonotype turned up a few times. The V and J genes are TRBV7-9 and TRBJ2-2; D might be TRBD1 (6 bases). V lost 8 bases, J lost 6 bases, and 16 bases lay in between. The CDR3 has 14 residues. Germline V gene lookup returns CDR1 SEHNR and CDR2 FQNEAQ (reference sequence). The CDR3: CASGYSGEPGELFF. CDR3 bases: TGTGCCAGCGGCTACTCAGGGGAACCCGGGGAGCTGTTTTTT.

At least ten counts were recorded for this clonotype. V gene TRBV6-2 or TRBV6-3 combines with J gene TRBJ2-3; D is possibly TRBD2 (5 bases). Germline CDR1 reads MNHEY; CDR2 reads SVGEGT. Trimming took off 0 bases at V and 5 bases at J, with 12 bases between the two ends. The CDR3 sequence is 15 residues long. CDR3 bases: TGTGCCAGCAGTTACTCCTCGAGGGATGGAGATACGCAGTATTTT. Encoded protein: CASSYSSRDGDTQYF.

This clonotype was seen repeatedly, ten times or more. The chain combines TRBV9 with TRBJ2-2; D is unclear. Deletions cut 0 bases from V and 1 base from J, with 4 bases between. Germline V gives CDR1 SGDLS, CDR2 YYNGEE. This CDR3 is built from 14 residues. The chain's CDR3 is CASSVGGNTGELFF. CDR3 bases: TGTGCCAGCAGCGTAGGGGGGAACACCGGGGAGCTGTTTTTT.

This clonotype was seen a handful of times. The chain carries TRBV9 and TRBJ2-1; perhaps TRBD1 as D (5 bases). CDR1 is SGDLS and CDR2 is YYNGEE in the germline V gene. The CDR3 is made up of 14 amino acids. Trimming left V 0 bases short and J 6 bases short, with 10 bases between. CDR3 nucleotides: TGTGCCAGCAGCGTAGCTGGGGCAGTCAATGAGCAGTTCTTC. Translating it yields CASSVAGAVNEQFF.

The chain is built from TRBV11-2 and TRBJ2-5; D gene uncertain. The germline V and J ends were trimmed by 0 bases and 2 bases, with 4 bases remaining between them. This CDR3 region has 13 residues. The germline V gene encodes CDR1 SGHAT and CDR2 FQNNGV. As DNA, the CDR3 is TGTGCCAGCAGCTTAGACCCACAAGAGACCCAGTACTTC. Translation gives CASSLDPQETQYF.

The chain combines TRBV20-1 with TRBJ2-1, with 9 bases identical to TRBD2. CDR3 size: 14 residues. Unmatched junction bases numbered 4, after V lost 3 bases and J lost 4 bases. CDR1 is DFQATT and CDR2 is SNEGSKA in the germline V gene (reference sequence). This chain's CDR3 is CSASAAGGYNEQFF. CDR3 DNA sequence: TGCAGTGCTAGCGCAGCGGGGGGTTACAATGAGCAGTTCTTC.

This clonotype was counted many times. J is TRBJ2-7 and V is TRBV27; D uncertain. V was pared by 3 bases and J by 4 bases, with 13 bases between. Germline CDR1 and CDR2: MNHEY and SMNVEV (reference sequence). This CDR3 region has 14 residues. The CDR3 region has the DNA TGTGCCAGCAGTTTGGATGGGCAGAATTACGAGCAGTACTTC. It codes for CASSLDGQNYEQYF.

In nucleotides, the CDR3 is TGTGCCACCGACAGGGTGAGCTCTGGGGCCAACGTCCTGACTTTC. It specifies CATDRVSSGANVLTF. The rearrangement links TRBV7-9 to TRBJ2-6, with 7 nucleotides matching TRBD1. The V and J ends lost 10 bases and 0 bases, in that order; junction bases with no gene match: 6. The CDR3 runs 15 residues. Per germline, CDR1 SEHNR and CDR2 FQNEAQ (reference sequence). Looking up the rest from reference TRBV7-9 and TRBJ2-6 gives the full variable domain: DTGVSQNPRHKITKRGQNVTFRCDPISEHNRLYWYRQTLGQGPEFLTYFQNEAQLEKSRLLSDRFSAERPKGSFSTLEIQRTEQGDSAMYLCATDRVSSGANVLTFGAGSRLTVL.

This chain links TRBV6-5 with TRBJ2-5; 7 bases fit TRBD1. Germline CDR1 reads MNHEY; CDR2 reads SVGAGI. The CDR3 consists of 15 residues. J lost 1 base, V lost 4 bases, and 6 bases had no gene match. The CDR3 coding sequence is TGTGCCAGCAGTTTATGGACAGGCCGCCAAGAGACCCAGTACTTC. Translating it yields CASSLWTGRQETQYF.

This clonotype has just a few counts. The rearrangement uses TRBV20-1 and TRBJ1-3; TRBD1 matches at 8 bases. Germline CDR1 DFQATT, CDR2 SNEGSKA (reference sequence). The CDR3 loop spans 15 amino acids. The junction had 6 bases not matched to a gene; V was cut back by 1 base and J by 4 bases. DNA for the CDR3: TGCAGTGCTAGAGGCAAGACAGGGGACGGAAACACCATATATTTT. It encodes CSARGKTGDGNTIYF.

The gene calls are TRBV27 and TRBJ2-3; no firm D call. Trimming pared 4 bases from V and 2 bases from J, leaving 10 bases between. CDR1 and CDR2 (germline): MNHEY, SMNVEV (reference sequence). The CDR3 length is 14 residues. In DNA form, the CDR3 reads TGTGCCAGCAGTTATAGTACTTACACAGATACGCAGTATTTT. This codes for CASSYSTYTDTQYF.

The rearrangement joins TRBV28 to TRBJ2-1; the match to TRBD2 covers 9 bases. Germline values: CDR1 MDHEN, CDR2 SYDVKM. V lost 7 bases and J lost 7; bases outside the gene matches: 11. The CDR3 totals 15 residues. The CDR3 reads CASNRREGSGNEQFF. The CDR3 region has the DNA TGTGCCAGCAATAGGCGGGAGGGGTCGGGTAATGAGCAGTTCTTC.

In its sample, this clonotype was seen a few times. The rearrangement joins TRBV11-3 to TRBJ1-1, with D unresolved. Germline values: CDR1 SGHNT, CDR2 YENEEA. With 5 bases removed from V and 6 bases from J, the gap between germline ends came to 10 bases. The CDR3 loop spans 12 amino acids. DNA of the CDR3: TGTGCCAGCAGCGGACCGTCCGCTGAAGCTTTCTTT. Protein sequence: CASSGPSAEAFF.

This clonotype was counted many times. Germline and junction disagree at one end, which may indicate a read error. The chain joins TRBV29-1 to TRBJ2-3, with 9 nucleotides matching TRBD2. The germline V gene encodes CDR1 SQVTM and CDR2 ANQGSEA. The CDR3 spans 16 residues. CDR3 DNA sequence: TGCAGCGTGGAAGGGAGGTCGGGACTAGCCACAGATACGCAGTATTTT. Its translation is CSVEGRSGLATDTQYF.

This clonotype has a count of ten or more. The chain joins TRBV12-3 or TRBV12-4 to TRBJ2-7, with D maybe TRBD2 (6 bases). V lost 2 bases to trimming and J lost 2 bases, with 13 bases between them. The CDR3 covers 15 residues. CDR3 region: CASSLKGLHPYEQYF. In nucleotides, the CDR3 is TGTGCCAGCAGTTTAAAGGGACTGCATCCCTACGAGCAGTACTTC.

This clonotype occurred a few times. This chain joins TRBV29-1 and TRBJ2-5, with D uncertain. The V gene lost 6 bases and the J gene lost 4 bases, with 6 bases spanning the gap. CDR1 is SQVTM, CDR2 ANQGSEA, per germline. The CDR3 is made up of 10 amino acids. CDR3 DNA sequence: TGCAGCGTGACACGAGAGACCCAGTACTTC. Its translation is CSVTRETQYF.

The chain joins TRBV15 to TRBJ1-1, with D perhaps TRBD1 (5 bases). This CDR3 has 14 amino acids. Trimming removed 5 bases from V and 10 bases from J, with 20 bases in between. Germline V lookup: CDR1 LNHNV, CDR2 YYDKDF (reference sequence). The CDR3 region is CATSASGTDKGAFF. In nucleotides, the CDR3 is TGTGCCACCAGCGCATCCGGGACCGACAAAGGAGCTTTCTTT. Complete variable domain (other parts from reference TRBV15 and TRBJ1-1): DAMVIQNPRYQVTQFGKPVTLSCSQTLNHNVMYWYQQKSSQAPKLLFHYYDKDFNNEADTPDNFQSRRPNTSFCFLDIRSPGLGDTAMYLCATSASGTDKGAFFGQGTRLTVV.

This clonotype occurred a few times. This chain connects TRBV9 to TRBJ2-1; 11 bases agree with TRBD2. The V gene's germline CDR1 is SGDLS and CDR2 YYNGEE. V dropped 4 bases and J dropped 2; count of bases not matched to a gene: 5. This CDR3 contains 16 residues. The CDR3 protein is CASSPPGLAAYNEQFF. The CDR3 DNA sequence: TGTGCCAGCAGCCCCCCGGGACTAGCGGCCTACAATGAGCAGTTCTTC.

The sample holds a few counts of this clonotype. The CDR3 sequence: CASSLSLQTSYEQYF. The CDR3 bases are TGTGCCAGCAGTTTATCTCTACAGACGTCCTACGAGCAGTACTTC. This chain uses TRBV27 with TRBJ2-7; D call uncertain. The length of the CDR3 is 15 residues. Germline lookup yields CDR1 MNHEY and CDR2 SMNVEV (reference sequence). V lost 0 bases, J lost 1 base, and 10 bases lay in between.

This chain links TRBV4-1 with TRBJ2-1, with a tentative D call TRBD2 (6 bases). Germline V gene sequence: CDR1 MGHRA, CDR2 YSYEKL. With 1 base removed from V and 9 bases from J, the gap between germline ends came to 13 bases. The CDR3 has 14 residues. The CDR3 sequence is CASSQVSLAAEQFF. The CDR3 coding sequence is TGCGCCAGCAGCCAAGTGTCACTAGCCGCTGAGCAGTTCTTC.

This clonotype was seen a handful of times. This chain uses TRBV20-1 with TRBJ2-2, with a possible D match to TRBD2 (7 bases). Trimming removed 0 bases from V and 3 bases from J, with 14 bases in between. Per germline, CDR1 DFQATT and CDR2 SNEGSKA (reference sequence). This CDR3 is 16 amino acids long. CDR3 residues: CSARDSGEGDTGELFF. The CDR3 bases are TGCAGTGCTAGAGATTCCGGGGAGGGGGACACCGGGGAGCTGTTTTTT.

In its sample, this clonotype was seen a few times. V is TRBV6-4 and J is TRBJ2-1; TRBD2 agrees at 9 bases. Germline CDR1 MRHNA, CDR2 SNTAGT. The V and J ends lost 3 bases and 6 bases, in that order; junction bases with no gene match: 6. The CDR3 loop spans 15 amino acids. CDR3 residues: CASSDSAGGLNEQFF. CDR3 bases: TGTGCCAGCAGTGATTCTGCGGGGGGGCTCAATGAGCAGTTCTTC.